This T cell receptor beta chain was identified in a study of naive CD8 T cells in extremely preterm neonates. The assay was immunoSEQ multiplex PCR, and TCRdb's table has in-frame clones only and misses some. The data show fewer than 5,500 clones, roughly 97% seen once. Germline CDR1 LNHNV, CDR2 YYDKDF (reference sequence). The CDR3 contains 16 residues. V was cut by 0 bases and J by 8 bases, with 16 bases left in between. The receptor comes from a human donor in good health. The chain links TRBV15 to TRBJ1-4; D may be TRBD1 (5 bases). The sequenced sample was naive CD8+ T cells from blood. The CDR3 is CATSRELGLEAEKLFF. CDR3 in DNA: TGTGCCACCAGCAGAGAATTGGGGCTCGAGGCGGAAAAACTGTTTTTT.